A selection of T cell receptor beta chains follows, all from one sample in a study of cytomegalovirus exposure and HLA in healthy donors. Assay used: immunoSEQ multiplex PCR; TCRdb lists only in-frame clones, some missing. The data show fewer than 150,000 clones, around 77% seen once. The sequencing input was PBMCs. These receptors all stem from a man aged 25-45 years in good health. Each CDR3 is given with its conserved first and last residue. A D gene is named only where the DNA matches it firmly. Size is omitted from some rows. Given values are once, few, many or a class for expanded clones.

D gene,clone size,J gene,V gene,CDR3 protein,CDR3 DNA
.,.,TRBJ2-7,TRBV6-5,CAGRRGGQGKIEQYF,TGTGCCGGTAGACGTGGGGGCCAGGGGAAGATCGAGCAGTACTTC
TRBD1,.,TRBJ1-2,TRBV7-9,CASSLEVQGGNGYTF,TGTGCCAGCAGCTTAGAAGTGCAGGGGGGTAATGGCTACACCTTC
.,once,TRBJ2-5,TRBV7-9,CASSGDRGGRETQYF,TGTGCCAGCAGCGGTGACAGGGGAGGGCGAGAGACCCAGTACTTC
.,.,TRBJ2-5,TRBV11-2,CASNQYQETQYF,TGTGCCAGCAACCAGTACCAAGAGACCCAGTACTTC
TRBD2,.,TRBJ2-2,TRBV5-1,CASSWGGVPGELFF,TGCGCCAGCAGCTGGGGAGGGGTTCCCGGGGAGCTGTTTTTT
.,.,TRBJ2-5,TRBV5-1,CASSLYDTLREAQYF,TGCGCCAGCAGCTTGTATGACACCCTCAGGGAGGCCCAGTACTTC
TRBD1,few,TRBJ1-4,TRBV11-2,CASSVNRGNEKLFF,TGTGCCAGCAGCGTCAACAGGGGAAATGAAAAACTGTTTTTT
.,few,TRBJ2-7,TRBV18,CASSPIPAWAYEQYF,TGTGCCAGCTCACCAATCCCAGCGTGGGCCTACGAGCAGTACTTC
.,.,TRBJ2-7,TRBV19,CASSTKEAPGWSYEQYF,TGTGCCAGTAGTACCAAGGAAGCCCCGGGGTGGTCCTACGAGCAGTACTTC
.,.,TRBJ2-5,TRBV5-6,CASSPNTLETQYF,TGTGCCAGCAGCCCGAATACTTTGGAGACCCAGTACTTC
.,once,TRBJ2-3,TRBV7-2,CASSETRDTDTQYF,TGTGCCAGCAGCGAGACGAGGGACACAGATACGCAGTATTTT
.,.,TRBJ2-5,TRBV7-2,CASSPLGLRETQYF,TGTGCCAGCAGCCCTCTTGGTTTACGGGAGACCCAGTACTTC
.,.,TRBJ2-7,TRBV29-1,CSVADWIYEQYF,TGCAGCGTTGCCGACTGGATTTACGAGCAGTACTTC
.,.,TRBJ1-5,TRBV6-5,CASSPGTRNDQPQHF,TGTGCCAGCAGTCCAGGGACTCGTAATGATCAGCCCCAGCATTTT
.,.,TRBJ2-7,TRBV6-4,CASSDGVGELNEQYF,TGTGCCAGCAGTGACGGAGTAGGGGAATTAAACGAGCAGTACTTC
.,.,TRBJ1-1,TRBV29-1,CSVEGQMNTEAFF,TGCAGCGTTGAAGGACAAATGAACACTGAAGCTTTCTTT
.,.,TRBJ2-5,TRBV6-6,CASSRRRGETQYF,TGTGCCAGCAGTCGTCGGAGGGGAGAGACCCAGTACTTC
.,.,TRBJ1-1,TRBV4-3,CASSQGIVNTEAFF,TGCGCCAGCAGCCAGGGCATTGTGAACACTGAAGCTTTCTTT
.,.,TRBJ2-2,TRBV27,CASSLSRSAVRDTGELFF,TGTGCCAGCAGTTTATCGCGCAGTGCTGTTCGGGACACCGGGGAGCTGTTTTTT
.,.,TRBJ2-1,TRBV10-1,CASSQGLLREQFF,TGCGCCAGCAGTCAGGGACTTCTTCGTGAGCAGTTCTTC
TRBD1,.,TRBJ1-2,TRBV4-1,CASSQTGTGSYGYTF,TGCGCCAGCAGCCAGACCGGGACAGGGTCCTATGGCTACACCTTC
TRBD1,.,TRBJ2-7,TRBV2,CASSRFGQGGLSYEQYF,TGTGCCAGCAGTCGGTTCGGACAGGGCGGTTTGTCCTACGAGCAGTACTTC
.,.,TRBJ2-7,TRBV28,CASSHTVGGPYEQYF,TGTGCCAGCAGTCATACGGTCGGCGGGCCCTACGAGCAGTACTTC
.,.,TRBJ1-1,TRBV19,CASVSLKMRPYTEAFF,TGTGCCAGTGTGTCCCTAAAAATGAGGCCCTACACTGAAGCTTTCTTT
TRBD2,once,TRBJ2-7,TRBV7-2,CASSRAGGTYEQYF,TGTGCCAGCAGCAGGGCGGGAGGGACCTACGAGCAGTACTTC
.,.,TRBJ1-2,TRBV19,CASSIWQGRGYTF,TGTGCCAGTAGTATATGGCAGGGCAGAGGCTACACCTTC
TRBD2,once,TRBJ2-1,TRBV28,CASSRRTSGTGEQFF,TGTGCCAGCAGCCGAAGGACTAGCGGGACAGGTGAGCAGTTCTTC
.,.,TRBJ2-5,TRBV5-1,CASSLGAGMETQYF,TGCGCCAGCAGCTTGGGGGCAGGGATGGAGACCCAGTACTTC
TRBD1,.,TRBJ2-7,TRBV19,CASSIGTGLYEQCF,TGTGCCAGTAGTATAGGGACAGGGCTCTACGAGCAGTGCTTC
.,.,TRBJ2-7,TRBV27,CASPPLYEQYF,TGTGCCAGCCCCCCTCTCTACGAGCAGTACTTC
TRBD2,once,TRBJ2-3,TRBV7-2,CASSSGLAGYADTQYF,TGTGCCAGCAGCTCCGGACTAGCGGGATATGCAGATACGCAGTATTTT
.,.,TRBJ2-2,TRBV7-2,CASSWGSGNTGELFF,TGTGCCAGCAGCTGGGGTAGCGGGAACACCGGGGAGCTGTTTTTT
.,.,TRBJ1-1,TRBV7-9,CASSLSQAGAGAFF,TGTGCCAGCAGCTTATCACAGGCTGGAGCCGGAGCTTTCTTT
.,.,TRBJ1-1,TRBV4-1,CASSQEGVGGNTEAFF,TGCGCCAGCAGCCAAGAAGGGGTAGGCGGGAACACTGAAGCTTTCTTT
TRBD2,once,TRBJ2-1,TRBV4-3,CASSQTSGRNEQFF,TGCGCCAGCAGCCAAACTAGCGGGAGGAATGAGCAGTTCTTC
TRBD1,.,TRBJ1-4,TRBV5-1,CASSPDREESEKLFF,TGCGCCAGCAGCCCAGACAGGGAGGAAAGCGAAAAACTGTTTTTT
.,.,TRBJ2-2,TRBV28,CASSFRDGGQRELFF,TGTGCCAGCAGTTTCAGGGACGGGGGGCAGAGGGAGCTGTTTTTT
TRBD2,.,TRBJ2-5,TRBV27,CASSFGTSGPVAQYF,TGTGCCAGCAGTTTTGGGACTAGCGGGCCCGTGGCCCAGTACTTC
.,.,TRBJ2-5,TRBV19,CASSNPAVLGETQYF,TGTGCCAGTAGTAACCCCGCGGTCCTCGGGGAGACCCAGTACTTC
.,.,TRBJ2-1,TRBV6-1,CASSDPREQFF,TGTGCCAGCAGTGATCCCAGGGAGCAGTTCTTC
.,.,TRBJ1-5,TRBV6-5,CASTEGGTGSQPQHF,TGTGCCAGCACCGAAGGCGGGACGGGTTCTCAGCCCCAGCATTTT
.,.,TRBJ2-7,TRBV25-1,CASSKSRGNFYEQYF,TGTGCCAGCAGTAAAAGTAGGGGCAACTTCTACGAGCAGTACTTC
.,few,TRBJ1-1,TRBV6-1,CASKKGTEAFF,TGTGCCAGCAAGAAGGGGACTGAAGCTTTCTTT
.,.,TRBJ2-2,TRBV7-9,CASSTSTGRRAGELFF,TGTGCCAGCAGCACCTCGACAGGGAGGAGGGCCGGGGAGCTGTTTTTT
TRBD2,.,TRBJ2-1,TRBV13,CASSLGLAGATDEQFF,TGTGCCAGCAGCTTAGGCCTAGCGGGAGCAACCGATGAGCAGTTCTTC
TRBD1,.,TRBJ2-7,TRBV7-8,CASSHRVGQGSYEQYF,TGTGCCAGCAGCCACCGTGTTGGACAGGGATCCTACGAGCAGTACTTC
.,.,TRBJ2-3,TRBV7-3,CASSRSSQADTQYF,TGTGCCAGCAGCCGCTCGTCCCAGGCGGATACGCAGTATTTT